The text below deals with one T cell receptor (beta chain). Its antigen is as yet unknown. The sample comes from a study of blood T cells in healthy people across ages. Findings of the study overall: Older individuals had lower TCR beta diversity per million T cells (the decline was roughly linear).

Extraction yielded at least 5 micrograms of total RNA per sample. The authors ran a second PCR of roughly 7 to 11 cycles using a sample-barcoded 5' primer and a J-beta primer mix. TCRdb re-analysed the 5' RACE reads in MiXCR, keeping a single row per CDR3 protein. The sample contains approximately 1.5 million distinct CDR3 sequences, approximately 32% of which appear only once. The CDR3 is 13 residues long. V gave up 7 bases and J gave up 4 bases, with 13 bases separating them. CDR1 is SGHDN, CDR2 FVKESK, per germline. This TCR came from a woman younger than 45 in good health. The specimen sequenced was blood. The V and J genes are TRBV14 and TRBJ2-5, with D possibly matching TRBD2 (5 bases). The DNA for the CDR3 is TGTGCCAGCAAACGCCGGGGTGGAGAGACCCAGTACTTC. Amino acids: CASKRRGGETQYF.